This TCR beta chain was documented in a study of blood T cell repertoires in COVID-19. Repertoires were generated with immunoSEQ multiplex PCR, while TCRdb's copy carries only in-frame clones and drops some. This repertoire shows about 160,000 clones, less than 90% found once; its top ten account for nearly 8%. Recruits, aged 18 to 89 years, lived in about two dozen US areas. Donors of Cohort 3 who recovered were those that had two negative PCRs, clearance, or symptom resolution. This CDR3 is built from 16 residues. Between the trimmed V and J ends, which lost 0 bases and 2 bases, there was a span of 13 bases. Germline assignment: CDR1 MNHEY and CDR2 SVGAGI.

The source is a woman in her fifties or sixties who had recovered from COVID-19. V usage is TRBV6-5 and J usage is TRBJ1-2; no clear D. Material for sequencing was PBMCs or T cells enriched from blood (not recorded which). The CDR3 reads CASSYSLAVANYGYTF. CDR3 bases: TGTGCCAGCAGTTACTCCCTCGCGGTCGCGAACTATGGCTACACCTTC.